The sequence of this T cell receptor (beta chain) was determined in a study of metastatic and nonmetastatic thyroid tumors. This clone has at least ten counts. Before thyroid surgery, none of the patients had received any treatment. V shed 3 bases and J shed 1 base, with 12 bases lying between them. The CDR3 covers 14 residues. Germline V gene lookup returns CDR1 DFQATT and CDR2 SNEGSKA (reference sequence). TCRdb reanalyzed the PCR reads via MiXCR. The sample yields 30,000 to 35,000 clones, 15% seen once. The clonotype was recovered from a male donor with papillary thyroid cancer or a benign thyroid nodule (not recorded which). Some clones in this sample may be carry-over from other donors' samples. This sequence joins TRBV20-1 and TRBJ1-1, with D tentatively TRBD1 (6 bases). The specimen sequenced was blood. The CDR3 coding sequence is TGCAGTGCTAGGCAGGGGCTCCGGAACACTGAAGCTTTCTTT. It translates to CSARQGLRNTEAFF.